Each of the 12 T cell receptor beta chains below was sequenced from the same sample in a study of control samples from healthy donors and cancer patients. Method: immunoSEQ multiplex PCR; TCRdb's copy keeps in-frame clones and lacks some. Listed are about 200,000 clones; approximately 2.2% falls within the top ten. The sample taken for sequencing was blood. The receptors shown here come from a woman in her thirties in good health.

V is TRBV6-2 or TRBV6-3 and J is TRBJ1-5; no clear D gene. Germline lookup yields CDR1 MNHEY and CDR2 SVGEGT. V gave up 2 bases and J gave up 4 bases, with 12 bases separating them. This CDR3 has 15 residues. DNA for the CDR3: TGTGCCAGCAGTTACGTTGCGGTGAGGAATCAGCCCCAGCATTTT. Translating gives CASSYVAVRNQPQHF.

The chain has TRBV12-3 or TRBV12-4 and TRBJ1-6; no definite D call. Trimming took 8 bases from V and 11 from J, leaving 13 bases between them. The CDR3 covers 12 residues. Here the CDR3 reads CASAPSLPPLHF. In nucleotides, the CDR3 is TGTGCCAGCGCTCCTTCTTTGCCACCCCTCCACTTT.

J is TRBJ1-5 and V is TRBV11-2; weak D call: TRBD1 (6 bases). From germline, CDR1 is SGHAT and CDR2 FQNNGV. The V end lost 2 bases, the J end lost 2 bases, and 13 bases lay between the germline ends. The CDR3 loop spans 16 amino acids. In DNA form, the CDR3 reads TGTGCCAGCAGCTTATCGAACCCAGGGGGCAATCAGCCCCAGCATTTT. This sequence encodes CASSLSNPGGNQPQHF.

V usage is TRBV29-1 and J usage is TRBJ1-2; D uncertain. V dropped 0 bases and J dropped 4 bases, with 12 bases sitting between them. CDR1 and CDR2 (germline): SQVTM, ANQGSEA. This CDR3 has 14 amino acids. The CDR3: CSVEDPRRPYGYTF. In DNA, the CDR3 is TGCAGCGTTGAAGATCCGAGACGCCCCTATGGCTACACCTTC.

The chain recombines TRBV2 with TRBJ2-3; 7 bases agree with TRBD1. The CDR3 sequence is 14 residues long. Germline lookup yields CDR1 SNHLY and CDR2 FYNNEI. V shed 6 bases and J 2 bases; nucleotides not matched to a gene: 5. The CDR3 DNA follows: TGTGCCAGCAGCAGACAGGGTCTCACAGATACGCAGTATTTT. Its translation: CASSRQGLTDTQYF.

The genes are TRBV7-2 and TRBJ1-2; TRBD1 is a possible D gene (6 bases). The CDR3 spans 13 residues. V lost 3 bases to trimming and J lost 7 bases, with 12 bases between them. The V gene's germline CDR1 is SGHTA and CDR2 FQGNSA. CDR3 loop: CASSLRQVAGYTF. The CDR3 DNA is TGTGCCAGCAGCTTGAGACAGGTAGCTGGCTACACCTTC.

The rearrangement joins TRBV11-1 to TRBJ2-1; a possible D gene is TRBD2 (6 bases). Germline CDR1 is SGHAT and CDR2 is FQDESV (reference sequence). V dropped 3 bases and J dropped 0 bases, with 9 bases sitting between them. The CDR3 extends over 15 amino acids. The DNA for the CDR3 is TGTGCCAGCAGCTTGGCGGGGAGCTCCTACAATGAGCAGTTCTTC. Amino acids: CASSLAGSSYNEQFF.

The V call is TRBV19, the J call TRBJ2-7; TRBD1 might be the D (6 bases). Looked up from germline, CDR1 is LNHDA and CDR2 is SQIVND (reference sequence). The CDR3 runs 11 residues. V lost 6 bases and J lost 3, with 6 bases in between. The CDR3 here is CASRQGYEQYF. The CDR3, as DNA: TGTGCCAGTAGACAGGGCTACGAGCAGTACTTC.

With regard to this clone: Its ends do not fully match the called genes, so a read error is possible. This chain uses TRBV7-7 with TRBJ2-3; the D call may be TRBD1 or TRBD2 (6 bases each). Germline V CDR1 and CDR2: SSHAT, FNYEAQ (reference sequence). CDR3 length: 17 residues. CDR3 sequence reads: CASSPLPTGRRADTQYF. Written as DNA, the CDR3 is TGTGCTAGCAGCCCCCTTCCAACAGGGAGGCGGGCAGATACGCAGTATTTT.

The chain is built from TRBV10-3 and TRBJ2-5, with D possibly matching TRBD2 (7 bases). CDR1 ENHRY and CDR2 SYGVKD come from the germline V gene. The CDR3 is 13 amino acids. Trimming took 8 bases from V and 7 from J, leaving 17 bases between them. The CDR3: CAIGRGGSGTQYF. As DNA, the CDR3 is TGTGCCATCGGGAGGGGGGGCTCCGGGACCCAGTACTTC.

This chain links TRBV3-1 (or the pseudogene TRBV3-2) with TRBJ1-3; D not certain. The ends were cut back, 3 bases at V and 1 base at J, with 1 base in the middle. This CDR3 spans 12 amino acids. Looked up from germline, CDR1 is LGHDT and CDR2 is YNNKEL (reference sequence). The CDR3 nucleotides are TGTGCCAGCAGCCAGTCTGGAAACACCATATATTTT. Translated: CASSQSGNTIYF.

The chain has TRBV11-2 and TRBJ2-5; D uncertain. The length of the CDR3 is 13 residues. V dropped 5 bases and J dropped 7 bases, with 14 bases sitting between them. Germline loops: CDR1 SGHAT, CDR2 FQNNGV. CDR3 nucleotide sequence: TGTGCCAGCAGCCCCCTTGCCGATGGGACCCAGTACTTC. As protein: CASSPLADGTQYF.